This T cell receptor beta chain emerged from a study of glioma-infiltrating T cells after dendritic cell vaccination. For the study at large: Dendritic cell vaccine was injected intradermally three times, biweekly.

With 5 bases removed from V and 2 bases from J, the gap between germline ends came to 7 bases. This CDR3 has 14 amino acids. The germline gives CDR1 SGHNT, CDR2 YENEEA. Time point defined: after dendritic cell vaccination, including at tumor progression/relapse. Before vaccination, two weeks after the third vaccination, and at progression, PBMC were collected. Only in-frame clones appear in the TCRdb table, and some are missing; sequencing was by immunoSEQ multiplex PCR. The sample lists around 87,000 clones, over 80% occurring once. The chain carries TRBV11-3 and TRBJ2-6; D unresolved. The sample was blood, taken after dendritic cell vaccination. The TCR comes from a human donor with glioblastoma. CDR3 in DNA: TGTGCCAGCAGCCCTTCAGCTGGGGCCAACGTCCTGACTTTC. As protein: CASSPSAGANVLTF. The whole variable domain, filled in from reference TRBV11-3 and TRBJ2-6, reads EAGVVQSPRYKIIEKKQPVAFWCNPISGHNTLYWYLQNLGQGPELLIRYENEEAVDDSQLPKDRFSAERLKGVDSTLKIQPAELGDSAVYLCASSPSAGANVLTFGAGSRLTVL.